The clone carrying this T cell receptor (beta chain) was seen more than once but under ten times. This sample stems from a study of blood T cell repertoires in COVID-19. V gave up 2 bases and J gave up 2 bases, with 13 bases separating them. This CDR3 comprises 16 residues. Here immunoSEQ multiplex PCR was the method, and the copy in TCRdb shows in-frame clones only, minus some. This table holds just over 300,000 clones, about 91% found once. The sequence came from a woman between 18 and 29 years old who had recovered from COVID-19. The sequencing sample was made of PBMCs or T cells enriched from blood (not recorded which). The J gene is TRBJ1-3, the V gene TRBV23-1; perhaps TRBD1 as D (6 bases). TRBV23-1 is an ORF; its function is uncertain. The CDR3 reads CASSQEQGFAGNTIYF. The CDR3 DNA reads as TGCGCCAGCAGTCAAGAACAGGGTTTCGCTGGAAACACCATATATTTT.